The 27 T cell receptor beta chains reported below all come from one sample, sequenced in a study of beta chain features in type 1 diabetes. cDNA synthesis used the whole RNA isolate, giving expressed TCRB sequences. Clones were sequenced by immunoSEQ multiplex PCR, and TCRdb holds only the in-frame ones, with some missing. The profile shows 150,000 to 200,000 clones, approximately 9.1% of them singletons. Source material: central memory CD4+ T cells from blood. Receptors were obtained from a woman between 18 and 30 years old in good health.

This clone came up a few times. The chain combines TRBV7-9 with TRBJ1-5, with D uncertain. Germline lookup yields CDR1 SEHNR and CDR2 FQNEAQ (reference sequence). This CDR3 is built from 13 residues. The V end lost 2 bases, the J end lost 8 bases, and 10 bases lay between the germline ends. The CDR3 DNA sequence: TGTGCCAGCAGCTTAATGGAGAGGGAGCCCCAGCATTTT. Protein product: CASSLMEREPQHF.

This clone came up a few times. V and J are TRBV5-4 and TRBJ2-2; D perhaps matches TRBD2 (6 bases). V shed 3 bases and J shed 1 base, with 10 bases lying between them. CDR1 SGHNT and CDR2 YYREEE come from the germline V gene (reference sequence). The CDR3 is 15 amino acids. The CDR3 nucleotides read TGTGCCAGCAGCTCTTTGCGGGAGAACACCGGGGAGCTGTTTTTT. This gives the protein CASSSLRENTGELFF.

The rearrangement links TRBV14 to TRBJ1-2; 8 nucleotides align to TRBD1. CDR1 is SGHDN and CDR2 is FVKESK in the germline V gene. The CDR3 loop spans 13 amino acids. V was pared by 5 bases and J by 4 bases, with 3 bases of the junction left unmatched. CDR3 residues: CASSYTGGYGYTF. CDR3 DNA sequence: TGTGCCAGCAGCTACACAGGGGGCTATGGCTACACCTTC.

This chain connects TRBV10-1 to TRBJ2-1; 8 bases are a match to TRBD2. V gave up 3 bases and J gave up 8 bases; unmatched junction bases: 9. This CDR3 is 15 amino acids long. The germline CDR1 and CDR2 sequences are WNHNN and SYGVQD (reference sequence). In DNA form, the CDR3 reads TGCGCCAGCAGTGACAGCGGGAGAGGTCAGGATGAGCAGTTCTTC. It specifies CASSDSGRGQDEQFF.

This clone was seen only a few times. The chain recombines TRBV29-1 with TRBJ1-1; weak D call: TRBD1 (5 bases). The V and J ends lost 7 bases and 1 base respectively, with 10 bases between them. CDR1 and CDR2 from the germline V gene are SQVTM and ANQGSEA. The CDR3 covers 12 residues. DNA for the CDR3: TGCAGCGCTAGACAGCCGAACACTGAAGCTTTCTTT. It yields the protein CSARQPNTEAFF. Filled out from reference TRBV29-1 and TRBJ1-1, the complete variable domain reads SAVISQKPSRDICQRGTSLTIQCQVDSQVTMMFWYRQQPGQSLTLIATANQGSEATYESGFVIDKFPISRPNLTFSTLTVSNMSPEDSSIYLCSARQPNTEAFFGQGTRLTVV.

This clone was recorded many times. The CDR3 region is CAISERQGKETQYF. CDR3 in DNA: TGTGCCATCAGTGAGAGACAGGGGAAAGAGACCCAGTACTTC. V and J are TRBV10-3 and TRBJ2-5, with 8 positions matching TRBD1. This CDR3 spans 14 amino acids. Germline V gives CDR1 ENHRY, CDR2 SYGVKD. The trim removed 2 bases at V and 3 bases at J, leaving 2 bases unmatched.

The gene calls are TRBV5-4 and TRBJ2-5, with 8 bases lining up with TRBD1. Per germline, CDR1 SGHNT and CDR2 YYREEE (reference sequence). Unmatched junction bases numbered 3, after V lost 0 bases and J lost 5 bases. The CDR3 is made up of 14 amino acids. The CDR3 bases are TGTGCCAGCAGCTTGGACAGGGGGAGCGAGACCCAGTACTTC. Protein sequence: CASSLDRGSETQYF.

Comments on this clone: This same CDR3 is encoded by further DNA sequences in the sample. The CDR3: CASSRRNSNQPQHF. The CDR3 DNA is TGTGCCAGTAGTAGGCGGAATAGCAATCAGCCCCAGCATTTT. The chain is built from TRBV19 and TRBJ1-5; no reliable D call. The CDR3 spans 14 residues. Germline CDR1 LNHDA, CDR2 SQIVND (reference sequence). Trimming removed 4 bases from V and 0 bases from J, with 7 bases in between.

This chain's CDR3 is CASSSMGQTSNGYTF. CDR3 DNA sequence: TGTGCCAGCAGCTCCATGGGACAAACTTCGAATGGCTACACCTTC. This chain joins TRBV5-6 and TRBJ1-2; a weak D match, TRBD1 (6 bases). This CDR3 region has 15 residues. Germline V gene sequence: CDR1 SGHDT, CDR2 YYEEEE. With 3 bases removed from V and 6 bases from J, the gap between germline ends came to 18 bases.

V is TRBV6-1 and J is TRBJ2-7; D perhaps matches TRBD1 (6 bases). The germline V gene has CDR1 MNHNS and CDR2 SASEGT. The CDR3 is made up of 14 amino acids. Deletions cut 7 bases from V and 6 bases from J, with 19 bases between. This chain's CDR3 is CASILQGPFSEQYF. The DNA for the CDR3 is TGTGCCAGCATTTTACAGGGCCCCTTCAGCGAGCAGTACTTC.

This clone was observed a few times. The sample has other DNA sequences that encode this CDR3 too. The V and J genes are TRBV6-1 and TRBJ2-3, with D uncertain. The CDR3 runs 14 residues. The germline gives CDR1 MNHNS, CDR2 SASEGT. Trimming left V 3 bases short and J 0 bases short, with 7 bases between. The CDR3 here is CASSDRVSTDTQYF. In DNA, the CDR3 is TGTGCCAGCAGTGATCGAGTGAGCACAGATACGCAGTATTTT.

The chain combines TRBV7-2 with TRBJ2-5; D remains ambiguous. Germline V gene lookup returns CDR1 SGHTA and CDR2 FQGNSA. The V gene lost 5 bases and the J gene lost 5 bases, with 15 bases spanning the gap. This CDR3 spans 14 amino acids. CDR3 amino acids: CASSRPRRGETQYF. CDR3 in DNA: TGTGCCAGCAGCCGCCCCCGGAGAGGCGAGACCCAGTACTTC. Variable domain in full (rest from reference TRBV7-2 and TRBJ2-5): GAGVSQSPSNKVTEKGKDVELRCDPISGHTALYWYRQSLGQGLEFLIYFQGNSAPDKSGLPSDRFSAERTGGSVSTLTIQRTQQEDSAVYLCASSRPRRGETQYFGPGTRLLVL.

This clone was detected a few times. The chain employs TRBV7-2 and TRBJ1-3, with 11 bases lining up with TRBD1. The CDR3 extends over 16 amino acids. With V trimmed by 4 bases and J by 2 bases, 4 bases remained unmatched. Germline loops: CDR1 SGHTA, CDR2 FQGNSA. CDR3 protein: CASSYWGQGAGNTIYF. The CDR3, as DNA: TGTGCCAGCAGCTACTGGGGACAGGGGGCTGGAAACACCATATATTTT.

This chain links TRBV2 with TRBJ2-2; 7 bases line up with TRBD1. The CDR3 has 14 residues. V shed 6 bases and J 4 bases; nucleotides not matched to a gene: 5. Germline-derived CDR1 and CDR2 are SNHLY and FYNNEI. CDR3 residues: CASRGGVGTGELFF. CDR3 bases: TGTGCCAGCAGAGGGGGCGTGGGCACCGGGGAGCTGTTTTTT. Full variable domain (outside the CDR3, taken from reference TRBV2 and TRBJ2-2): EPEVTQTPSHQVTQMGQEVILRCVPISNHLYFYWYRQILGQKVEFLVSFYNNEISEKSEIFDDQFSVERPDGSNFTLKIRSTKLEDSAMYFCASRGGVGTGELFFGEGSRLTVL.

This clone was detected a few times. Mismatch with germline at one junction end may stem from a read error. The CDR3 loop is CASTGTVTLGEEIF. The CDR3 DNA follows: TGTGCCAGTACCGGGACAGTTACCCTGGGTGAGGAGATCTTC. The chain combines TRBV10-3 with TRBJ2-1; TRBD1 aligns across 7 bases. The CDR3 is 14 residues long. CDR1 and CDR2 from the germline V gene are ENHRY and SYGVKD.

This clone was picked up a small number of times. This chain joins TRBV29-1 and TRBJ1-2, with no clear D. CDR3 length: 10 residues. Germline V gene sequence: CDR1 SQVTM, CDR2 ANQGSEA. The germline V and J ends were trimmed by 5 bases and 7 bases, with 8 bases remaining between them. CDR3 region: CSVSQVGYTF. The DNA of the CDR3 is TGCAGCGTTTCTCAGGTTGGCTACACCTTC.

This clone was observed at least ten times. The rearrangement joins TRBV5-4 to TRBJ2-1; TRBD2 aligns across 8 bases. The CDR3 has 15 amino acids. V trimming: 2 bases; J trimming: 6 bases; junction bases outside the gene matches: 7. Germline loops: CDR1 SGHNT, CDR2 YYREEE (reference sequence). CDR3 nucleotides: TGTGCCAGCAGCTTAGCGGGAGTTCTAGTCAATGAGCAGTTCTTC. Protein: CASSLAGVLVNEQFF.

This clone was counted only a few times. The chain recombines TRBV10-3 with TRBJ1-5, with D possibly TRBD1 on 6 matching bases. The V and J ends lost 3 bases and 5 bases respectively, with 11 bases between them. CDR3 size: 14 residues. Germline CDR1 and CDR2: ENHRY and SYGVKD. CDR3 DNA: TGTGCCATCAGTGATTCAAAGGGGGATCAGCCCCAGCATTTT. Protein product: CAISDSKGDQPQHF.

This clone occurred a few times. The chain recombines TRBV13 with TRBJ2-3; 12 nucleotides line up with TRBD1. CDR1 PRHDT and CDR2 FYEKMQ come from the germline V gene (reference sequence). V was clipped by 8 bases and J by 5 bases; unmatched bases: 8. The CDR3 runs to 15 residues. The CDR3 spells CASARDRGRRDTQYF. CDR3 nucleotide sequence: TGTGCCAGCGCCCGGGACAGGGGGCGCAGAGATACGCAGTATTTT. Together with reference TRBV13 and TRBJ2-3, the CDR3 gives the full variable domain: AAGVIQSPRHLIKEKRETATLKCYPIPRHDTVYWYQQGPGQDPQFLISFYEKMQSDKGSIPDRFSAQQFSDYHSELNMSSLELGDSALYFCASARDRGRRDTQYFGPGTRLTVL.

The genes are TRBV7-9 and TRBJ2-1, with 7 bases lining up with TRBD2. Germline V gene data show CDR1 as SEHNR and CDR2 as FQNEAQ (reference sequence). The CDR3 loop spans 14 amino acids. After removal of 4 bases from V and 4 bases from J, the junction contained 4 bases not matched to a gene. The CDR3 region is CASSSLGGYNEQFF. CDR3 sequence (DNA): TGTGCCAGCAGCTCCCTGGGGGGGTACAATGAGCAGTTCTTC. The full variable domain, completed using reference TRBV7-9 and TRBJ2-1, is DTGVSQNPRHKITKRGQNVTFRCDPISEHNRLYWYRQTLGQGPEFLTYFQNEAQLEKSRLLSDRFSAERPKGSFSTLEIQRTEQGDSAMYLCASSSLGGYNEQFFGPGTRLTVL.

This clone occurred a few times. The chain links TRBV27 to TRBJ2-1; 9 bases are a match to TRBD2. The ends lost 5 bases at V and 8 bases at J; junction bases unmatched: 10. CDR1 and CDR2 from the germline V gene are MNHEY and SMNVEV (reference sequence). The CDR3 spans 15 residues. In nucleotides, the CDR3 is TGTGCCAGCAGTGGGCGGCGGGGGGGCCTCGATGAGCAGTTCTTC. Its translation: CASSGRRGGLDEQFF.

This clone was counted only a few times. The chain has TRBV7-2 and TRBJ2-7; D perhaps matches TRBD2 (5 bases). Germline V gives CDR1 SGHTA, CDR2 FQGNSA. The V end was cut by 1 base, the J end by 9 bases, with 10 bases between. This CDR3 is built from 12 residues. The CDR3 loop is CASSLDAEAQYF. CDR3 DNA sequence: TGTGCCAGCAGCTTAGATGCGGAGGCGCAGTACTTC. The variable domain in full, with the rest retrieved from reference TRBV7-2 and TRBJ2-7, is GAGVSQSPSNKVTEKGKDVELRCDPISGHTALYWYRQSLGQGLEFLIYFQGNSAPDKSGLPSDRFSAERTGGSVSTLTIQRTQQEDSAVYLCASSLDAEAQYFGPGTRLTVT.

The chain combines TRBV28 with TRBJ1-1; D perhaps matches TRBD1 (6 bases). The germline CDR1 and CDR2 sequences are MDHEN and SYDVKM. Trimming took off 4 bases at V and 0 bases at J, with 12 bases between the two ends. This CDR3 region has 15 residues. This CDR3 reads CASSSSGTLNTEAFF. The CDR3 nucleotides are TGTGCCAGCAGTTCCTCCGGGACATTGAACACTGAAGCTTTCTTT.

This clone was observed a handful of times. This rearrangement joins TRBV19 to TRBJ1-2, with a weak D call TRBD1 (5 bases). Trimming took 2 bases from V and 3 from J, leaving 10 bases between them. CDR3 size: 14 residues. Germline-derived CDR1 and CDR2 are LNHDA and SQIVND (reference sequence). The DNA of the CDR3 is TGTGCCAGTAGTATAACGGGGGATGACTATGGCTACACCTTC. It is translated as CASSITGDDYGYTF. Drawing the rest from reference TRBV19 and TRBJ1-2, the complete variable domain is DGGITQSPKYLFRKEGQNVTLSCEQNLNHDAMYWYRQDPGQGLRLIYYSQIVNDFQKGDIAEGYSVSREKKESFPLTVTSAQKNPTAFYLCASSITGDDYGYTFGSGTRLTVV.

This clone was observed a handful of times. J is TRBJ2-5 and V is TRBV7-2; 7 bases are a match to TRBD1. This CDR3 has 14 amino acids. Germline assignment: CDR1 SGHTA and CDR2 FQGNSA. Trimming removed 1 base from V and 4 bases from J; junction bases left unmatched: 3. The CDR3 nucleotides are TGTGCCAGCAGCTTAGTATCAGGGGGAGAGACCCAGTACTTC. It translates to CASSLVSGGETQYF. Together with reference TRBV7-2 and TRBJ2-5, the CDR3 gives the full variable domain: GAGVSQSPSNKVTEKGKDVELRCDPISGHTALYWYRQSLGQGLEFLIYFQGNSAPDKSGLPSDRFSAERTGGSVSTLTIQRTQQEDSAVYLCASSLVSGGETQYFGPGTRLLVL.

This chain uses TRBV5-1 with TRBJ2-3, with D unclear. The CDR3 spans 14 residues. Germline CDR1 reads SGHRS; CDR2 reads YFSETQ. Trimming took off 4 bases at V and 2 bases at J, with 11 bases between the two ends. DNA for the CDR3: TGCGCCAGCAGCCTTAGTGATTCCACAGATACGCAGTATTTT. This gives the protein CASSLSDSTDTQYF. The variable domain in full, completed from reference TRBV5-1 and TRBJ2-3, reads KAGVTQTPRYLIKTRGQQVTLSCSPISGHRSVSWYQQTPGQGLQFLFEYFSETQRNKGNFPGRFSGRQFSNSRSEMNVSTLELGDSALYLCASSLSDSTDTQYFGPGTRLTVL.

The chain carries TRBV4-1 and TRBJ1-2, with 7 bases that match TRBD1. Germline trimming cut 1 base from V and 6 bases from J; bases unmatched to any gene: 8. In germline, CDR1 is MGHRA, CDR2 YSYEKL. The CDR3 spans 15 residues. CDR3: CASSQGDRERNGYTF. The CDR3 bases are TGCGCCAGCAGCCAAGGAGACAGGGAACGGAATGGCTACACCTTC.